One and the same sample provided the 23 T cell receptor beta chains below, sequenced in a study of CD8 T cells in ankylosing spondylitis. A single record per CDR3 protein comes from TCRdb applying MiXCR to the 5' RACE reads. The data contain a few hundred thousand distinct CDR3 sequences, 20% to 25% of them singletons. The sequencing input was blood, either unsorted or a sorted T cell fraction (not recorded which). These TCRs come from a female donor with ankylosing spondylitis or in good health (not recorded which).

V and J are TRBV20-1 and TRBJ2-3, with D maybe TRBD1 (5 bases). V lost 2 bases and J lost 4, with 7 bases in between. The CDR3 is 12 residues long. The V gene's germline CDR1 is DFQATT and CDR2 SNEGSKA (reference sequence). CDR3 DNA sequence: TGCAGTGCTAGACAAGGGGCAGATACGCAGTATTTT. This gives the protein CSARQGADTQYF.

This clonotype was recorded a few times. The V and J genes are TRBV21-1 and TRBJ1-2; the table's D call of TRBD1 was not tested on the DNA. TRBV21-1 has pseudogene status. The CDR3 contains 15 residues. The CDR3 reads CAKLRDRENLARYTF. CDR3 nucleotide sequence: TGTGCCAAGCTAAGGGACAGGGAAAACCTTGCGCGCTACACCTTC.

V and J are TRBV10-3 and TRBJ2-3; 12 bases match TRBD2. The CDR3 sequence is 14 residues long. V shed 6 bases, J shed 4 bases, and the junction held 2 bases outside the gene matches. Per the germline V gene, CDR1 is ENHRY and CDR2 is SYGVKD. CDR3 protein: CAIRLAGGADTQYF. DNA of the CDR3: TGTGCCATCAGGCTAGCGGGAGGGGCAGATACGCAGTATTTT.

The gene calls are TRBV29-1 and TRBJ2-1; D uncertain. Germline loops: CDR1 SQVTM, CDR2 ANQGSEA. Trimming removed 4 bases from V and 0 bases from J, with 7 bases in between. This CDR3 is built from 13 residues. This CDR3 is CSVAGRSYNEQFF. In DNA, the CDR3 is TGCAGCGTTGCCGGACGCTCCTACAATGAGCAGTTCTTC.

For the CDR3, the DNA is TGCAGCGTTGAGTCGGGGGAGACCCAGTACTTC. Translated: CSVESGETQYF. V gene TRBV29-1 combines with J gene TRBJ2-5; D possibly corresponds to TRBD2 (5 bases). The CDR3 length is 11 residues. Germline assignment: CDR1 SQVTM and CDR2 ANQGSEA. Trimming removed 3 bases from V and 5 bases from J, with 7 bases in between.

This clonotype was counted between two and nine times. This chain joins TRBV15 and TRBJ2-3; D is ambiguous. Germline V gives CDR1 LNHNV, CDR2 YYDKDF (reference sequence). This CDR3 contains 15 residues. Trimming cost V 0 bases and J 1 base, with 8 bases left between them. The CDR3 DNA reads as TGTGCCACCAGCAGAGACGCCCACGGCACAGATACGCAGTATTTT. Residues: CATSRDAHGTDTQYF.

This clonotype was counted between two and nine times. The V gene is TRBV19, the J gene TRBJ1-6; weak D call: TRBD1 (5 bases). V shed 7 bases and J shed 8 bases, with 15 bases lying between them. Germline loops: CDR1 LNHDA, CDR2 SQIVND (reference sequence). The CDR3 runs to 14 residues. The CDR3 loop is CASTIRGEYSPLHF. For the CDR3, the DNA is TGTGCCAGTACCATCCGGGGGGAGTATTCACCCCTCCACTTT.

This clonotype came up a few times. The rearrangement uses TRBV20-1 and TRBJ2-5; 9 positions agree with TRBD1. The CDR3 consists of 15 residues. Germline CDR1 DFQATT, CDR2 SNEGSKA (reference sequence). V was pared by 2 bases and J by 2 bases, with 6 bases of the junction left unmatched. The CDR3 bases are TGCAGTGCTAGACGGGGGACAGGGCTGCAAGAGACCCAGTACTTC. Translation gives CSARRGTGLQETQYF.

This clonotype was seen ten or more times. This chain joins TRBV20-1 and TRBJ2-7; the match to TRBD1 covers 7 bases. The CDR3 runs to 11 residues. The germline CDR1 and CDR2 sequences are DFQATT and SNEGSKA (reference sequence). Trimming took 6 bases from V and 2 from J; bases not matched to a gene: 1. CDR3 sequence reads: CSAGTAYEQYF. The CDR3, as DNA: TGCAGTGCCGGGACAGCCTACGAGCAGTACTTC.

This clonotype was detected only a few times. Here the CDR3 DNA reads TGTGCCAGCAGTTCCAGGGACAGGGGGTTCTACGGGGAGCTGTTTTTT. This translates into CASSSRDRGFYGELFF. J is TRBJ2-2 and V is TRBV6-5; 11 bases fit TRBD1. CDR3 length: 16 residues. CDR1 MNHEY and CDR2 SVGAGI come from the germline V gene. V shed 4 bases and J 7 bases; nucleotides not matched to a gene: 8.

This clonotype appeared many times. The chain couples TRBV20-1 to TRBJ1-1; maybe TRBD1 (6 bases). Trimming took 8 bases from V and 9 from J, leaving 13 bases between them. Germline lookup yields CDR1 DFQATT and CDR2 SNEGSKA (reference sequence). The CDR3 runs 10 residues. This chain's CDR3 is CSSRDTQAFF. For the CDR3, the DNA is TGCAGTTCTCGGGACACCCAAGCTTTCTTT.

There are a few counts of this clonotype. This chain uses TRBV20-1 with TRBJ1-3; D is possibly TRBD1 (6 bases). The germline V gene encodes CDR1 DFQATT and CDR2 SNEGSKA (reference sequence). The CDR3 totals 15 residues. V lost 6 bases to trimming and J lost 4 bases, with 19 bases between them. The CDR3 loop is CSAISSTGSGNTIYF. In DNA form, the CDR3 reads TGCAGTGCCATAAGCTCTACAGGGTCCGGAAACACCATATATTTT.

This sequence joins TRBV12-2 and TRBJ1-1. TRBV12-2 is classified as a pseudogene. The CDR3 spans 10 residues. CDR3 in DNA: TGTGCAAGTCGCTTCGCTCGAGCTTTCTTT. It yields the protein CASRFARAFF.

The chain joins TRBV20-1 to TRBJ2-1; D gene ambiguous. This CDR3 is built from 15 residues. The germline V and J ends were trimmed by 0 bases and 0 bases, with 9 bases remaining between them. Per the germline V gene, CDR1 is DFQATT and CDR2 is SNEGSKA (reference sequence). CDR3 protein: CSARDSRISYNEQFF. The CDR3 DNA sequence: TGCAGTGCTAGAGATTCCCGTATCTCCTACAATGAGCAGTTCTTC.

This chain connects TRBV28 to TRBJ2-2, with D perhaps being TRBD1 or TRBD2 (5 bases each). The germline CDR1 and CDR2 sequences are MDHEN and SYDVKM. V lost 4 bases and J lost 4, with 7 bases in between. This CDR3 comprises 13 residues. DNA for the CDR3: TGTGCCAGCAGTTCTGGGGGCACCGGGGAGCTGTTTTTT. This codes for CASSSGGTGELFF.

The CDR3 DNA follows: TGTGCCAGCAGCTTTAACATCTTGATCCAAGAGACCCAGTACTTC. The encoded protein is CASSFNILIQETQYF. The chain joins TRBV11-2 to TRBJ2-5; unclear D gene. Germline values: CDR1 SGHAT, CDR2 FQNNGV. Between the trimmed V and J ends, which lost 3 bases and 1 base, there was a span of 12 bases. The CDR3 runs 15 residues. Variable domain in full (rest from reference TRBV11-2 and TRBJ2-5): EAGVAQSPRYKIIEKRQSVAFWCNPISGHATLYWYQQILGQGPKLLIQFQNNGVVDDSQLPKDRFSAERLKGVDSTLKIQPAKLEDSAVYLCASSFNILIQETQYFGPGTRLLVL.

This clonotype was counted between two and nine times. The chain employs TRBV3-1 and TRBJ2-4, with D unclear. Trimming pared 2 bases from V and 2 bases from J, leaving 10 bases between. The length of the CDR3 is 15 residues. From germline, CDR1 is LGHDT and CDR2 YNNKEL (reference sequence). DNA for the CDR3: TGTGCCAGCAGCCAATCTGCCACAACCAAAAACATTCAGTACTTC. As protein: CASSQSATTKNIQYF. Full variable domain (remainder filled in from reference TRBV3-1 and TRBJ2-4): DTAVSQTPKYLVTQMGNDKSIKCEQNLGHDTMYWYKQDSKKFLKIMFSYNNKELIINETVPNRFSPKSPDKAHLNLHINSLELGDSAVYFCASSQSATTKNIQYFGAGTRLSVL.

V usage is TRBV5-5 and J usage is TRBJ2-2, with 8 bases identical to TRBD2. The germline CDR1 and CDR2 sequences are SGHKS and YYEKEE (reference sequence). J gave up 5 bases and V 3 bases, and 6 bases lay outside the gene matches. The CDR3 sequence is 15 residues long. CDR3 bases: TGTGCCAGCAGCTCCACTAGCGGCTTAACCGGGGAGCTGTTTTTT. Its translation is CASSSTSGLTGELFF.

CDR3 residues: CASSLRTGGTEAFF. CDR3 DNA: TGTGCCAGCAGCTTAAGGACAGGGGGGACTGAAGCTTTCTTT. This chain links TRBV7-2 with TRBJ1-1; 10 bases fit TRBD1. Germline CDR1 and CDR2: SGHTA and FQGNSA. The CDR3 runs to 14 residues. The V segment lost 2 bases and the J segment 5 bases; nucleotides outside the gene matches: 2. Together with reference TRBV7-2 and TRBJ1-1, the CDR3 gives the full variable domain: GAGVSQSPSNKVTEKGKDVELRCDPISGHTALYWYRQSLGQGLEFLIYFQGNSAPDKSGLPSDRFSAERTGGSVSTLTIQRTQQEDSAVYLCASSLRTGGTEAFFGQGTRLTVV.

The V call is TRBV4-2, the J call TRBJ2-1, with D unclear. CDR1 LGHNA and CDR2 YNFKEQ come from the germline V gene. V was pared by 1 base and J by 3 bases, with 10 bases between. The CDR3 contains 15 residues. The CDR3, as DNA: TGTGCCAGCAGCCAAGGAGGCCCTTACTACAATGAGCAGTTCTTC. Its protein product is CASSQGGPYYNEQFF.

This clonotype was seen ten or more times. The rearrangement uses TRBV20-1 and TRBJ1-2; 7 bases align to TRBD1. The CDR3 extends over 14 amino acids. CDR1 is DFQATT and CDR2 is SNEGSKA in the germline V gene (reference sequence). After removal of 4 bases from V and 3 bases from J, the junction contained 8 bases not matched to a gene. Written as DNA, the CDR3 is TGCAGTGCTAAGAGAGACAGGGTAGACTATGGCTACACCTTC. It translates to CSAKRDRVDYGYTF.

The chain links TRBV9 to TRBJ1-1, with D hard to call. This CDR3 comprises 16 residues. Trimming stripped 4 bases from V and 5 bases from J, with 21 bases between. CDR1 is SGDLS, CDR2 YYNGEE, per germline. As DNA, the CDR3 is TGTGCCAGCAGCCCCCGCGCCCTCGAAACTGGTACTGAAGCTTTCTTT. It codes for CASSPRALETGTEAFF.

This CDR3 reads CASSYTVNTEAFF. For the CDR3, the DNA is TGTGCCAGCAGTTATACAGTGAACACTGAAGCTTTCTTT. This chain links TRBV12-3 or TRBV12-4 with TRBJ1-1; no definite D call. The ends were cut back, 4 bases at V and 0 bases at J, with 6 bases in the middle. The CDR3 extends over 13 amino acids.